This T cell receptor (beta chain) was sequenced during a study of CD8 T cells in Susac syndrome. In its sample, this clonotype was seen a few times. CD8+ and CD4+ T cells circulating in blood were sequenced for TCR beta. Patients with stable or active relapsing-remitting disease, all of them treatment-naive, made up the multiple sclerosis controls. TEMRA cells were enriched by FACS, and CD4+ and CD8+ T cells were negatively isolated. Trimming left V 1 base short and J 3 bases short, with 7 bases between. The germline CDR1 and CDR2 sequences are SEHNR and FQNEAQ (reference sequence). This CDR3 is built from 13 residues. With random hexamers, roughly 0.45 to 1 ug RNA was reverse transcribed. It was immunoSEQ multiplex PCR that amplified TCR beta CDR3 across 54 Vbeta and 13 Jbeta. TCRdb reanalysed the immunoSEQ multiplex PCR reads using MiXCR and keeps one entry per CDR3 protein. Counted here are 100,000 to 150,000 distinct CDR3 sequences, around 85% occurring once; the ten biggest clones make up roughly 0.5%.

The clonotype originates from a human donor with multiple sclerosis. The sequenced sample was CD8+ T cells from PBMCs. The chain carries TRBV7-9 and TRBJ2-7; TRBD1 is a possible D gene (5 bases). Written as DNA, the CDR3 is TGTGCCAGCAGCTTAGGACAGCTCTACGAGCAGTACTTC. Translated: CASSLGQLYEQYF.